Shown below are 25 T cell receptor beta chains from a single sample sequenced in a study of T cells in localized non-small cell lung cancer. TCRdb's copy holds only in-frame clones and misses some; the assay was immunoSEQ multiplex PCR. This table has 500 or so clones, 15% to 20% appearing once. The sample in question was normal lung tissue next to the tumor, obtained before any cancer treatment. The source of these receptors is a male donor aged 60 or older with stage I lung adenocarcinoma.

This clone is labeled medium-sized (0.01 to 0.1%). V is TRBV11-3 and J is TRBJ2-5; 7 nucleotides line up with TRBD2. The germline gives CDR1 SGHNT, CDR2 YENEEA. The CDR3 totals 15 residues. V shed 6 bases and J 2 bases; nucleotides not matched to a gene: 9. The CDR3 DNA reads TGTGCCAGCAGTTACGACGGGAGGAGGCAAGAGACCCAGTACTTC. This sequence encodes CASSYDGRRQETQYF.

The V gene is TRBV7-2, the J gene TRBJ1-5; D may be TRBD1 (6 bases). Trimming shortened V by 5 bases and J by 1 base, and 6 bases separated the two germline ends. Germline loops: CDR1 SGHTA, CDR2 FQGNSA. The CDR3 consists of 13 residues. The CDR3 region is CASSRGSNQPQHF. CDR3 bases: TGTGCCAGCAGCAGGGGGAGCAATCAGCCCCAGCATTTT.

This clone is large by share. The CDR3 DNA sequence: TGTGCCTGGAGTGTGCTACCTAGGAACACTGAAGCTTTCTTT. Translated, it gives CAWSVLPRNTEAFF. V is TRBV30 and J is TRBJ1-1, with D unclear. Trimming took off 0 bases at V and 1 base at J, with 9 bases between the two ends. From germline, CDR1 is GTSNPN and CDR2 SVGIG (reference sequence). There are 14 residues in the CDR3. The full variable domain, its missing parts supplied by reference TRBV30 and TRBJ1-1, is SQTIHQWPATLVQPVGSPLSLECTVEGTSNPNLYWYRQAAGRGLQLLFYSVGIGQISSEVPQNLSASRPQDRQFILSSKKLLLSDSGFYLCAWSVLPRNTEAFFGQGTRLTVV.

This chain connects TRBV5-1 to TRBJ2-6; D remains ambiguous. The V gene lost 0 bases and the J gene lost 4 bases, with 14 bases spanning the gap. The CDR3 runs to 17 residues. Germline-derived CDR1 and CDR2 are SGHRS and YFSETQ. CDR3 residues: CASSLDGQAKGANVLTF. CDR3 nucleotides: TGCGCCAGCAGCTTGGACGGGCAGGCCAAGGGGGCCAACGTCCTGACTTTC.

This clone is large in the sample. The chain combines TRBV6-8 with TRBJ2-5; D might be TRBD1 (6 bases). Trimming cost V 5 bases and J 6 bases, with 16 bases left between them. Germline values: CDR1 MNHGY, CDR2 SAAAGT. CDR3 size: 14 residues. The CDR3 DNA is TGTGCCAGCAGTCTACAGGGCATCGGACAGACCCAGTACTTC. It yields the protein CASSLQGIGQTQYF.

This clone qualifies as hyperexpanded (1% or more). The CDR3 spells CASSEDRTYTDTQYF. The CDR3 coding sequence is TGTGCCAGCAGTGAAGATCGGACATACACAGATACGCAGTATTTT. This chain uses TRBV6-1 with TRBJ2-3, with D possibly being TRBD1 (5 bases). The V gene's germline CDR1 is MNHNS and CDR2 SASEGT. Trimming removed 1 base from V and 2 bases from J, with 10 bases in between. CDR3 length equals 15 residues.

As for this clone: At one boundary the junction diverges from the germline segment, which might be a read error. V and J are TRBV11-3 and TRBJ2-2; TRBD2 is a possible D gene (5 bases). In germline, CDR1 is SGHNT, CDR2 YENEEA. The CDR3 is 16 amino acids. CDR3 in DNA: TGTGCTAGCAGCCCGAGGGTAGTCGGCGTAGGAAGGGAGCTGTTTTTT. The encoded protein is CASSPRVVGVGRELFF.

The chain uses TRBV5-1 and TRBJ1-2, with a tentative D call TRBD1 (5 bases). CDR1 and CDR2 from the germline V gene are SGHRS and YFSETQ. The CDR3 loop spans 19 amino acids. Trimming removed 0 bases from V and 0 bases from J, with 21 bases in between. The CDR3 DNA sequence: TGCGCCAGCAGCTTGGAAGACTCATTCGGCGGGGGAGCTAACTATGGCTACACCTTC. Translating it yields CASSLEDSFGGGANYGYTF.

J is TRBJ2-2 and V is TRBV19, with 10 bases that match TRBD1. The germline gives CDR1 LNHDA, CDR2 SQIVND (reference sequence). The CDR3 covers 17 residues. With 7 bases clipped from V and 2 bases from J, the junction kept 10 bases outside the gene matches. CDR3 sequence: CASTDSWTGGNTGELFF. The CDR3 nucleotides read TGTGCCAGTACCGATTCTTGGACAGGGGGTAACACCGGGGAGCTGTTTTTT.

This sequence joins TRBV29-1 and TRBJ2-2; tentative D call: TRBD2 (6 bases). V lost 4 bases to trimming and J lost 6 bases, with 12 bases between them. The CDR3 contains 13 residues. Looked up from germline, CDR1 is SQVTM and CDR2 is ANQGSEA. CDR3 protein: CSVAGTAAGELFF. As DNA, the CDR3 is TGCAGCGTTGCCGGGACTGCAGCCGGGGAGCTGTTTTTT.

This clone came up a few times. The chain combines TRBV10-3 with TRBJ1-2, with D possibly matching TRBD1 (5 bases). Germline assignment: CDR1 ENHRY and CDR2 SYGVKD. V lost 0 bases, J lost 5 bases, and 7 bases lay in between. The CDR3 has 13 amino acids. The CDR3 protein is CAISESDSYGYTF. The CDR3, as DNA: TGTGCCATCAGTGAGTCAGACAGTTATGGCTACACCTTC.

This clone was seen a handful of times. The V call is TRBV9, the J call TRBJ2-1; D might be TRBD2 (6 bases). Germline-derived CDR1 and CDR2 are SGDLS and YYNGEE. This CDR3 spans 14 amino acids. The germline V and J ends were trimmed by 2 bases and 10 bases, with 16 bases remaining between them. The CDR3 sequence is CASSVGGSGEEQFF. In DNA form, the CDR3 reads TGTGCCAGCAGCGTGGGGGGTAGCGGAGAGGAGCAGTTCTTC. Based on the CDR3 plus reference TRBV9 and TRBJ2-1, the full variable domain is DSGVTQTPKHLITATGQRVTLRCSPRSGDLSVYWYQQSLDQGLQFLIQYYNGEERAKGNILERFSAQQFPDLHSELNLSSLELGDSALYFCASSVGGSGEEQFFGPGTRLTVL.

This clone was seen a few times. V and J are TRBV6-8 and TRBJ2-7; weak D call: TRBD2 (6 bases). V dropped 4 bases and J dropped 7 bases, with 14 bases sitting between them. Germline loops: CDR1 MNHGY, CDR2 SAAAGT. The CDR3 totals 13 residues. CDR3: CASSFALGGEQYF. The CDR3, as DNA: TGTGCCAGCAGTTTCGCTCTCGGGGGAGAGCAGTACTTC.

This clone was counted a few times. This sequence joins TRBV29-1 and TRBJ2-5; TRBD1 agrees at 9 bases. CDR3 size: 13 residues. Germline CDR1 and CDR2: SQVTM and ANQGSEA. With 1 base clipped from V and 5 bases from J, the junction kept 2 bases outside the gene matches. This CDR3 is CSVEGGQGETQYF. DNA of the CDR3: TGCAGCGTTGAAGGAGGACAGGGGGAGACCCAGTACTTC.

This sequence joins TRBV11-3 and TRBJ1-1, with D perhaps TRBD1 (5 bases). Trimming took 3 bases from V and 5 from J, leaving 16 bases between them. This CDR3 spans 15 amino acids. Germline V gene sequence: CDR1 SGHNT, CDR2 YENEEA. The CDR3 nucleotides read TGTGCCAGCAGCTTTGGGGACGCGGGGAGGACTGAAGCTTTCTTT. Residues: CASSFGDAGRTEAFF.

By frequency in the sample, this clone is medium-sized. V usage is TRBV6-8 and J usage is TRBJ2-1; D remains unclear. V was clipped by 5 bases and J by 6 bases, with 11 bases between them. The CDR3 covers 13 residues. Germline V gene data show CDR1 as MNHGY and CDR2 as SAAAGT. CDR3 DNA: TGTGCCAGCAGTGAGTCTCCCGGCAATGAGCAGTTCTTC. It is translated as CASSESPGNEQFF.

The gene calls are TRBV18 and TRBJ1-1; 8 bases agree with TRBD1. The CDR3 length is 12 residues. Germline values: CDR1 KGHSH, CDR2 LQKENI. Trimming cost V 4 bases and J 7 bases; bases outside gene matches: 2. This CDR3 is CASSQGTGEAFF. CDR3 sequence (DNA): TGTGCCAGCTCACAGGGGACAGGTGAAGCTTTCTTT. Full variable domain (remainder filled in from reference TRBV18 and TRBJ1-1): NAGVMQNPRHLVRRRGQEARLRCSPMKGHSHVYWYRQLPEEGLKFMVYLQKENIIDESGMPKERFSAEFPKEGPSILRIQQVVRGDSAAYFCASSQGTGEAFFGQGTRLTVV.

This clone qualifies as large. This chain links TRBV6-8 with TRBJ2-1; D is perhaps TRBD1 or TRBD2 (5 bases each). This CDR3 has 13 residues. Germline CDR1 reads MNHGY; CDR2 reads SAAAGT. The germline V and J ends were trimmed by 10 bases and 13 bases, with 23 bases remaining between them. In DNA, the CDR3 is TGTGCCATCAGCCGGGACCTCTCTCAAGAACAGTTCTTC. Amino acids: CAISRDLSQEQFF.

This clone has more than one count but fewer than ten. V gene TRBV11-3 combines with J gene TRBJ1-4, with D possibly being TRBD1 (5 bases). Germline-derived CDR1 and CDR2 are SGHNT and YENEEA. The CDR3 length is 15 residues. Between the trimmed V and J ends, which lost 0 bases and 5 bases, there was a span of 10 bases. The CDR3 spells CASSLDHRPNEKLFF. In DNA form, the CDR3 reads TGTGCCAGCAGCTTAGACCACAGGCCGAATGAAAAACTGTTTTTT.

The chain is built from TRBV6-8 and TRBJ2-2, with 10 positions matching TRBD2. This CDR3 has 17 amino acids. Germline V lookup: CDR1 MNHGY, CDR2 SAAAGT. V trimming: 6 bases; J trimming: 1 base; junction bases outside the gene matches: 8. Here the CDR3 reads CASRLRAGGRNTGELFF. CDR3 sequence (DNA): TGTGCCAGCAGGCTACGAGCGGGAGGGCGGAACACCGGGGAGCTGTTTTTT.

The CDR3 sequence is CAWSGTGSREETQYF. The CDR3 region has the DNA TGTGCCTGGAGTGGGACGGGGTCGCGAGAAGAGACCCAGTACTTC. The V and J genes are TRBV30 and TRBJ2-5, with a weak D call TRBD2 (5 bases). The CDR3 loop spans 15 amino acids. Trimming removed 1 base from V and 3 bases from J, with 15 bases in between. The germline gives CDR1 GTSNPN, CDR2 SVGIG (reference sequence).

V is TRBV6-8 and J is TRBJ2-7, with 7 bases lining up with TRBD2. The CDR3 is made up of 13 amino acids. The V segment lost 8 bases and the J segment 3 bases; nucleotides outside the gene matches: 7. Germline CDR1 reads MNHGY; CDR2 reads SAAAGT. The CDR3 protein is CASLSGALYEQYF. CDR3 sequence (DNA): TGTGCCAGCCTGAGCGGGGCGCTCTACGAGCAGTACTTC.

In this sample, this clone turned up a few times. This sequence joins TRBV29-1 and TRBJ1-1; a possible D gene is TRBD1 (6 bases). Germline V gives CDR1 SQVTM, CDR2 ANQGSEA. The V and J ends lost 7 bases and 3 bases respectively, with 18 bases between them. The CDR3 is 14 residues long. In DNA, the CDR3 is TGCAGCGCACCCGACAGGCAAGGGGACACTGAAGCTTTCTTT. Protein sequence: CSAPDRQGDTEAFF.

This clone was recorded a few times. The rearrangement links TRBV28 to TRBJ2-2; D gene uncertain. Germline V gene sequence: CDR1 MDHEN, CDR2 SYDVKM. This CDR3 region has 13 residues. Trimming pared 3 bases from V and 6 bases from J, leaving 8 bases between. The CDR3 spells CASSFLRPGELFF. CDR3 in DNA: TGTGCCAGCAGTTTTTTGCGCCCCGGGGAGCTGTTTTTT.

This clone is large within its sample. As DNA, the CDR3 is TGTGCAAGTTCTGAACGCCCAGGGTTCTACGAGCAGTACGTC. Translated, it gives CASSERPGFYEQYV. The chain recombines TRBV12-2 with TRBJ2-7; TRBD1, the table's D call, lacks a check against the DNA. TRBV12-2 is deemed a pseudogene. The CDR3 is made up of 14 amino acids.